A few counts support the clone carrying this T cell receptor (beta chain). Its cognate antigen is unknown. This sample stems from a study of CD8+ T cells in alopecia areata. Whole-study context: The share of scalp area affected provided the severity score for treated patients. Study-level results: Many expanded lesional clones remained in scalp and blood on tofacitinib. When scalp samples are sequenced, resident alphabeta T cells of normal skin are also captured.

The CDR3 spans 17 residues. CDR1 is SGHRS, CDR2 YFSETQ, per germline. V dropped 0 bases and J dropped 2 bases, with 18 bases sitting between them. Treatment in this sample: oral pan-JAK inhibitor, 5-10 mg twice daily. A FACSAria was used to sort CD4+ and CD8+ T cells. These cells came from PBMCs. RNA, once extracted, was reverse transcribed into cDNA for use as the sequencing template. The protocol was immunoSEQ multiplex PCR, while the TCRdb copy is restricted to in-frame clones and leaves out a portion. Among 95,000 to 110,000 clones, 85% to 90% were seen once, and the ten largest hold 11%. The receptor was isolated from a human donor with alopecia areata. The sample in question was CD8+ T cells sorted from blood, obtained at roughly week 30, from a patient treated with tofacitinib. The chain joins TRBV5-1 to TRBJ2-7; D is possibly TRBD2 (6 bases). CDR3 in DNA: TGCGCCAGCAGCTTGGCTCCGATCACGCGGAGGGCCTACGAGCAGTACTTC. It yields the protein CASSLAPITRRAYEQYF.